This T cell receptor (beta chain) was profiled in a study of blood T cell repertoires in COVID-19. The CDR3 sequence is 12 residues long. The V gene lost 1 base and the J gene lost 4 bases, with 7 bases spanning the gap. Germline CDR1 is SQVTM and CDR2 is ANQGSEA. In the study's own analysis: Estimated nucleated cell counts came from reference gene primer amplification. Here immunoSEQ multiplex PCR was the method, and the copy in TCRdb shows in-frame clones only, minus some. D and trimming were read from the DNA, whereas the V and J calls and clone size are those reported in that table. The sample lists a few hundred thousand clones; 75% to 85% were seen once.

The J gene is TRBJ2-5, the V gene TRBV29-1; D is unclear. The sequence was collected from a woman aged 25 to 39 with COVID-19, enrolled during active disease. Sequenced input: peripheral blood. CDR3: CSVEVAPETQYF. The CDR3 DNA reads TGCAGCGTTGAAGTAGCCCCAGAGACCCAGTACTTC.